These 11 T cell receptor beta chains came from one sample sequenced in a study of blood T cell repertoires in COVID-19. Sequenced by immunoSEQ multiplex PCR; TCRdb stores in-frame clones only, minus some. The table records about 170,000 clones, around nine tenths of them present only once. Sequenced material: peripheral blood. The receptors come from a man younger than 30 with active or convalescent COVID-19.

The chain joins TRBV27 to TRBJ1-1, with D possibly TRBD1 on 5 matching bases. Trimming removed 5 bases from V and 6 bases from J, with 10 bases in between. This CDR3 is built from 12 residues. In germline, CDR1 is MNHEY, CDR2 SMNVEV (reference sequence). The CDR3 is CASSLGGAEAFF. The CDR3 DNA is TGTGCCAGCAGTCTTGGAGGGGCTGAAGCTTTCTTT.

The J gene is TRBJ2-1, the V gene TRBV24-1, with D tentatively TRBD1 (6 bases). CDR3 length: 16 residues. Germline CDR1 reads KGHDR; CDR2 reads SFDVKD. Trimming removed 0 bases at V and 2 bases at J, with 10 bases between. Here the CDR3 reads CATSDLAGAAYNEQFF. The CDR3 DNA reads TGTGCCACCAGTGATTTGGCAGGGGCGGCCTACAATGAGCAGTTCTTC.

This chain connects TRBV2 to TRBJ1-2; TRBD1 matches 7 bases. Germline values: CDR1 SNHLY, CDR2 FYNNEI. Germline trimming cut 5 bases from V and 3 bases from J; bases unmatched to any gene: 6. This CDR3 has 14 amino acids. The CDR3 reads CASSYTGADYGYTF. In nucleotides, the CDR3 is TGTGCCAGCAGTTACACAGGGGCTGACTATGGCTACACCTTC. Together with reference TRBV2 and TRBJ1-2, the CDR3 gives the full variable domain: EPEVTQTPSHQVTQMGQEVILRCVPISNHLYFYWYRQILGQKVEFLVSFYNNEISEKSEIFDDQFSVERPDGSNFTLKIRSTKLEDSAMYFCASSYTGADYGYTFGSGTRLTVV.

This chain connects TRBV5-1 to TRBJ1-2; tentatively, D is TRBD1 (6 bases). Deletions cut 4 bases from V and 9 bases from J, with 22 bases between. Germline V gene data show CDR1 as SGHRS and CDR2 as YFSETQ. This CDR3 has 15 amino acids. The CDR3 region is CASSAEPGQLSRYTF. In nucleotides, the CDR3 is TGCGCCAGCAGCGCTGAGCCGGGACAACTCTCTCGCTACACCTTC.

This sequence joins TRBV24-1 and TRBJ2-3; unclear D gene. The CDR3 is made up of 17 amino acids. Germline V CDR1 and CDR2: KGHDR, SFDVKD. Trimming removed 4 bases from V and 0 bases from J, with 16 bases in between. CDR3 bases: TGTGCCACCAGTGAGTACACTACAAGAACTAGCACAGATACGCAGTATTTT. This gives the protein CATSEYTTRTSTDTQYF.

CDR3 region: CASSKRGGLETQYF. The DNA for the CDR3 is TGTGCCAGCAGCAAGCGGGGGGGCTTGGAGACCCAGTACTTC. The chain is built from TRBV11-3 and TRBJ2-5; 10 nucleotides match TRBD2. Germline V gives CDR1 SGHNT, CDR2 YENEEA. This CDR3 is built from 14 residues. After removal of 5 bases from V and 5 bases from J, the junction contained 5 bases not matched to a gene. Supplemented by reference TRBV11-3 and TRBJ2-5, the full variable domain reads EAGVVQSPRYKIIEKKQPVAFWCNPISGHNTLYWYLQNLGQGPELLIRYENEEAVDDSQLPKDRFSAERLKGVDSTLKIQPAELGDSAVYLCASSKRGGLETQYFGPGTRLLVL.

The chain links TRBV2 to TRBJ1-5; D might be TRBD1 (5 bases). Germline-derived CDR1 and CDR2 are SNHLY and FYNNEI. V was pared by 6 bases and J by 3 bases, with 15 bases between. The CDR3 is 15 residues long. The CDR3 here is CASRGGSGNNQPQHF. The CDR3 region has the DNA TGTGCCAGCAGGGGGGGGAGCGGAAACAATCAGCCCCAGCATTTT.

A note on this clone: Other DNA sequences in the sample encode the same CDR3. The chain couples TRBV27 to TRBJ1-1, with TRBD1 matching 8 bases. CDR3 length equals 14 residues. J lost 1 base, V lost 2 bases, and 0 bases had no gene match. Germline V gene data show CDR1 as MNHEY and CDR2 as SMNVEV (reference sequence). CDR3 sequence (DNA): TGTGCCAGCAGTTTAGGACAGGGGAACACTGAAGCTTTCTTT. It is translated as CASSLGQGNTEAFF.

The V call is TRBV11-3, the J call TRBJ2-7, with TRBD2 matching over 8 bases. Trimming took 1 base from V and 3 from J; bases not matched to a gene: 8. Germline CDR1 is SGHNT and CDR2 is YENEEA. CDR3 length: 16 amino acids. The CDR3 region is CASSLGIRAGDYEQYF. The CDR3 coding sequence is TGTGCCAGCAGCTTAGGCATAAGAGCGGGAGACTACGAGCAGTACTTC. The full variable domain, completed using reference TRBV11-3 and TRBJ2-7, is EAGVVQSPRYKIIEKKQPVAFWCNPISGHNTLYWYLQNLGQGPELLIRYENEEAVDDSQLPKDRFSAERLKGVDSTLKIQPAELGDSAVYLCASSLGIRAGDYEQYFGPGTRLTVT.

This sequence joins TRBV5-1 and TRBJ2-5; 10 nucleotides agree with TRBD1. Germline CDR1 and CDR2: SGHRS and YFSETQ. The CDR3 is 15 residues long. Unmatched junction bases numbered 7, after V lost 5 bases and J lost 3 bases. The CDR3 spells CASRVAGTGEETQYF. CDR3 DNA: TGCGCCAGCAGGGTGGCCGGGACAGGGGAAGAGACCCAGTACTTC. The variable domain in full, with the rest retrieved from reference TRBV5-1 and TRBJ2-5, is KAGVTQTPRYLIKTRGQQVTLSCSPISGHRSVSWYQQTPGQGLQFLFEYFSETQRNKGNFPGRFSGRQFSNSRSEMNVSTLELGDSALYLCASRVAGTGEETQYFGPGTRLLVL.

The V gene is TRBV6-5, the J gene TRBJ1-2; D gene ambiguous. The germline V gene encodes CDR1 MNHEY and CDR2 SVGAGI. The germline V and J ends were trimmed by 10 bases and 4 bases, with 10 bases remaining between them. The CDR3 has 11 amino acids. The CDR3 DNA is TGTGCCACCGATTCGGTCTATGGCTACACCTTC. Residues: CATDSVYGYTF.